This T cell receptor beta chain came from a study of identical twins. Through template switching, a universal primer site was introduced, and the cDNA contained unique molecular identifiers. TCRdb ran MiXCR on the 5' RACE reads and lists one entry per CDR3 protein. The table shows 350,000 to 450,000 distinct CDR3 sequences, with approximately 17% occurring only once. Healthy Caucasians made up all donors. Whole-study findings and limits: For out-of-frame beta sequences, excess twin sharing was weaker.

V lost 1 base to trimming and J lost 2 bases, with 12 bases between them. This CDR3 spans 14 amino acids. The V gene's germline CDR1 is SQVTM and CDR2 ANQGSEA. This clonotype was counted between two and nine times. The antigen remains undetermined. This clonotype originated in a man aged 45 to 65 in good health. The chain uses TRBV29-1 and TRBJ2-7, with no clear D. Sequences were obtained from naive T cells sorted from blood. The CDR3 DNA sequence: TGCAGCGTTGAAGTAGTAGGGCCCACCTACGAGCAGTACTTC. The encoded protein is CSVEVVGPTYEQYF.